Sequencing of this T cell receptor beta chain was carried out in a study of cytomegalovirus exposure and HLA in healthy donors. Germline V gives CDR1 SGHRS, CDR2 YFSETQ. This CDR3 has 14 amino acids. Trimming stripped 0 bases from V and 2 bases from J, with 7 bases between. Both 60 Vbeta primers and 13 Jbeta primers went into the PCR. TCRdb's copy holds only in-frame clones and misses some; the assay was immunoSEQ multiplex PCR. Among about 160,000 clones, 85% were seen once, and the ten largest hold 1%. The chain joins TRBV5-1 to TRBJ2-3, with a possible D match to TRBD2 (5 bases). The sample consisted of PBMCs. This TCR derives from a boy between 2 and 15 years old in good health and CMV-seronegative. CDR3 nucleotides: TGCGCCAGCAGCTTGGGACGGGACACAGATACGCAGTATTTT. It codes for CASSLGRDTDTQYF.